The text below deals with one T cell receptor beta chain. The antigen remains undetermined. These data originate in a study of blood T cells in healthy people across ages. About the study: Researchers report that template switching captured about one barcoded beta molecule per two T cells. Study observations and caveats: The unknown donor CMV status may have confounded expanded clonotype changes. Total diversity from one million sequenced T cells was likely underestimated.

Primers used in a second PCR of about 6 to 11 cycles were a sample-barcoded 5' primer and a J-beta primer mix. Every sample gave at least 2.5 million paired-end reads containing CDR3. Using its own MiXCR run on the 5' RACE reads, TCRdb lists one record per CDR3 protein. This table holds fewer than 2 million distinct CDR3 sequences, roughly two fifths found once. Germline lookup yields CDR1 MNHEY and CDR2 SVGEGT. The CDR3 totals 12 residues. V was shortened by 8 bases and J by 5 bases, with 10 bases between the two germline ends. This clonotype originated in a human donor in good health. V usage is TRBV6-2 or TRBV6-3 and J usage is TRBJ2-1, with a weak D call TRBD2 (7 bases). What was sequenced was blood. CDR3 amino acids: CASGGDNNEQFF. Written as DNA, the CDR3 is TGTGCCAGCGGGGGGGACAACAATGAGCAGTTCTTC.